Following are 20 T cell receptor beta chains from one sample sequenced in a study of CD8+CD57+ T cells in acquired aplastic anemia. The use of genomic DNA as template underpinned the TCR beta VDJ and CDR3 profiling. TCRdb itself ran the reads through MiXCR, one entry per CDR3 protein. The table lists about 160,000 distinct CDR3 sequences, about 50% of them singletons. Individuals selected for sequencing had exhibited CD8+CD57+ cell expansion on flow cytometry. Sequenced material: sorted CD4+, CD8+, or CD8+CD57+ T cells (not recorded which) from PBMCs. Source of these receptors: a human donor with aplastic anemia.

This clonotype was counted many times. The chain carries TRBV7-2 and TRBJ1-1; D unresolved. This CDR3 contains 12 residues. The V and J ends lost 1 base and 6 bases respectively, with 6 bases between them. CDR1 SGHTA and CDR2 FQGNSA come from the germline V gene. The CDR3: CASSLGGPEAFF. CDR3 nucleotide sequence: TGTGCCAGCAGCTTAGGAGGTCCTGAAGCTTTCTTT.

This clonotype was found many times. CDR3 sequence (DNA): TGTGCCAGCAGCTTTGCCACAGGGACCACTGAAGCTTTCTTT. Translation: CASSFATGTTEAFF. The rearrangement joins TRBV9 to TRBJ1-1; D is perhaps TRBD1 (6 bases). The germline V and J ends were trimmed by 4 bases and 4 bases, with 14 bases remaining between them. This CDR3 region has 14 residues. CDR1 is SGDLS, CDR2 YYNGEE, per germline.

This clonotype was detected ten times or more. The J gene is TRBJ2-7, the V gene TRBV12-3 or TRBV12-4; 7 bases agree with TRBD1. V lost 6 bases and J lost 2; bases outside the gene matches: 10. The CDR3 sequence is 15 residues long. CDR3 region: CASRDRDRDAYEQYF. The CDR3 nucleotides are TGTGCCAGCAGGGACCGGGACAGAGACGCCTACGAGCAGTACTTC.

This clonotype was recorded at least ten times. This chain uses TRBV11-1 with TRBJ2-1; 12 bases are shared with TRBD1. Losses at the gene ends were 5 bases for V and 9 bases for J; bases not matched to a gene: 5. The CDR3 spans 14 residues. Germline CDR1 is SGHAT and CDR2 is FQDESV (reference sequence). The CDR3 sequence: CASSRDRGQVEQFF. The CDR3 DNA follows: TGTGCCAGCAGCCGGGACAGGGGGCAAGTTGAGCAGTTCTTC.

The chain couples TRBV7-8 to TRBJ1-6; D not resolved. Germline V gene sequence: CDR1 SGHVS, CDR2 FQNEAQ. Trimming cost V 5 bases and J 10 bases, with 12 bases left between them. CDR3 size: 13 residues. CDR3 region: CASSLLSGSPLHF. CDR3 bases: TGTGCCAGCAGCCTACTTTCAGGATCACCCCTCCACTTT.

This chain joins TRBV4-2 and TRBJ2-7; possibly TRBD1 for D (5 bases). Per germline, CDR1 LGHNA and CDR2 YNFKEQ. The V gene lost 5 bases and the J gene lost 7 bases, with 15 bases spanning the gap. The CDR3 is made up of 13 amino acids. The CDR3 region has the DNA TGTGCCAGCAGCAGTAACAGGTTGGGAGAGCAGTACTTC. Translated: CASSSNRLGEQYF.

The rearrangement links TRBV7-9 to TRBJ2-7; 7 nucleotides match TRBD1. The CDR3 loop spans 15 amino acids. Germline V gene data show CDR1 as SEHNR and CDR2 as FQNEAQ (reference sequence). J gave up 5 bases and V 2 bases, and 9 bases lay outside the gene matches. The CDR3 is CASSLSGTVNNEQYF. Here the CDR3 DNA reads TGTGCCAGCAGCTTAAGTGGGACAGTCAACAACGAGCAGTACTTC.

The chain joins TRBV25-1 to TRBJ2-2; 7 bases are a match to TRBD1. The CDR3 consists of 18 residues. Trimming took 4 bases from V and 0 from J; bases not matched to a gene: 11. Germline V CDR1 and CDR2: MGHDK, SYGVNS. The CDR3 nucleotides are TGTGCCAGCAGTGTACGGGACAGAGCATCCGCGAACACCGGGGAGCTGTTTTTT. As protein: CASSVRDRASANTGELFF.

This clonotype was detected many times. The chain has TRBV4-3 and TRBJ2-3; D is undetermined. The CDR3 is 15 amino acids. In germline, CDR1 is LGHNA, CDR2 YSLEER. The V gene lost 1 base and the J gene lost 0 bases, with 8 bases spanning the gap. CDR3 in DNA: TGCGCCAGCAGCCAAGGGGGTGCGAGCACAGATACGCAGTATTTT. This codes for CASSQGGASTDTQYF.

The table lists this clonotype with a count of one. The chain combines TRBV20-1 with TRBJ1-1; a weak D match, TRBD1 (5 bases). The CDR3 is 16 residues long. Looked up from germline, CDR1 is DFQATT and CDR2 is SNEGSKA (reference sequence). Trimming took 0 bases from V and 4 from J, leaving 18 bases between them. CDR3 sequence: CSARDERTGPSTEAFF. The CDR3 bases are TGCAGTGCTAGAGATGAACGAACAGGCCCGAGCACTGAAGCTTTCTTT.

As regards this clonotype: A junction end diverges from the germline sequence, so it may reflect a read error. The gene calls are TRBV7-2 and TRBJ2-7, with D perhaps TRBD1 or TRBD2 (5 bases each). Germline V gene data show CDR1 as SGHTA and CDR2 as FQGNSA. The CDR3 covers 15 residues. The CDR3 DNA reads TGTGCCAGCAGCTTAGCGGGACCGGCTAGAACTTCGGCCCTCTTC. This translates into CASSLAGPARTSALF.

The chain joins TRBV19 to TRBJ1-1; no reliable D call. Deletions cut 5 bases from V and 0 bases from J, with 10 bases between. CDR3 length: 14 amino acids. The germline CDR1 and CDR2 sequences are LNHDA and SQIVND (reference sequence). CDR3 sequence reads: CASSVPAMNTEAFF. The CDR3 nucleotides are TGTGCCAGTAGTGTTCCTGCGATGAACACTGAAGCTTTCTTT.

J is TRBJ2-7 and V is TRBV7-9; D call uncertain. The length of the CDR3 is 12 residues. Germline V CDR1 and CDR2: SEHNR, FQNEAQ (reference sequence). V lost 5 bases and J lost 7, with 12 bases in between. The CDR3 DNA is TGTGCCAGCAGCCAAAGATCTAAGGAGCAGTACTTC. Translating gives CASSQRSKEQYF.

The V and J genes are TRBV20-1 and TRBJ2-5; the match to TRBD2 covers 10 bases. Germline V gene lookup returns CDR1 DFQATT and CDR2 SNEGSKA (reference sequence). There are 14 residues in the CDR3. The junction had 5 bases not matched to a gene; V was cut back by 3 bases and J by 4 bases. CDR3 region: CSARSGGAGETQYF. The CDR3 coding sequence is TGCAGTGCTAGGAGCGGGGGGGCCGGAGAGACCCAGTACTTC.

The chain combines TRBV10-3 with TRBJ2-7; 10 bases are a match to TRBD2. Germline CDR1 ENHRY, CDR2 SYGVKD. The CDR3 contains 19 residues. V was pared by 3 bases and J by 5 bases, with 19 bases of the junction left unmatched. The CDR3 region has the DNA TGTGCCATCAGTGACCACAACCTAGCGGGGGAGCTACGTAGAAACGAGCAGTACTTC. It codes for CAISDHNLAGELRRNEQYF.

The chain combines TRBV19 with TRBJ1-5; a weak D match, TRBD1 (6 bases). CDR3 length: 13 amino acids. The V gene's germline CDR1 is LNHDA and CDR2 SQIVND (reference sequence). V gave up 5 bases and J gave up 16 bases, with 21 bases separating them. CDR3 loop: CASSSQEGDGRHF. Here the CDR3 DNA reads TGTGCCAGTAGTTCTCAAGAGGGGGACGGCCGACATTTT.

This chain links TRBV2 with TRBJ1-2; D unclear. The V end lost 6 bases, the J end lost 7 bases, and 15 bases lay between the germline ends. This CDR3 has 13 residues. CDR1 and CDR2 (germline): SNHLY, FYNNEI. CDR3: CASREDRSIGYTF. The DNA of the CDR3 is TGTGCCAGCAGAGAGGACCGTAGCATTGGCTACACCTTC.

This clonotype occurred many times. The genes are TRBV24-1 and TRBJ1-2; no definite D call. Germline CDR1 and CDR2: KGHDR and SFDVKD. CDR3 length: 15 residues. V lost 2 bases to trimming and J lost 0 bases, with 9 bases between them. The CDR3 sequence: CATSDSNKANYGYTF. In DNA, the CDR3 is TGTGCCACCAGTGATTCTAATAAGGCTAACTATGGCTACACCTTC.

Points on this clonotype: The junction departs from germline at one end; a sequencing error may be responsible. This chain uses TRBV10-2 with TRBJ2-7, with D hard to call. Per germline, CDR1 WSHSY and CDR2 SAAADI. The CDR3 is made up of 14 amino acids. CDR3 sequence reads: CASGPGLGPYERYF. CDR3 sequence (DNA): TGCGCCAGCGGACCGGGCCTTGGCCCCTACGAGCGGTACTTC.

The chain combines TRBV7-6 with TRBJ1-6; D unclear. Germline V gives CDR1 SGHVS, CDR2 FNYEAQ. Trimming pared 7 bases from V and 14 bases from J, leaving 27 bases between. The CDR3 totals 16 residues. The CDR3 sequence: CASTLNPGHGRVTLHF. The CDR3, as DNA: TGTGCCAGCACTCTTAACCCAGGCCACGGGAGAGTCACCCTCCACTTT.